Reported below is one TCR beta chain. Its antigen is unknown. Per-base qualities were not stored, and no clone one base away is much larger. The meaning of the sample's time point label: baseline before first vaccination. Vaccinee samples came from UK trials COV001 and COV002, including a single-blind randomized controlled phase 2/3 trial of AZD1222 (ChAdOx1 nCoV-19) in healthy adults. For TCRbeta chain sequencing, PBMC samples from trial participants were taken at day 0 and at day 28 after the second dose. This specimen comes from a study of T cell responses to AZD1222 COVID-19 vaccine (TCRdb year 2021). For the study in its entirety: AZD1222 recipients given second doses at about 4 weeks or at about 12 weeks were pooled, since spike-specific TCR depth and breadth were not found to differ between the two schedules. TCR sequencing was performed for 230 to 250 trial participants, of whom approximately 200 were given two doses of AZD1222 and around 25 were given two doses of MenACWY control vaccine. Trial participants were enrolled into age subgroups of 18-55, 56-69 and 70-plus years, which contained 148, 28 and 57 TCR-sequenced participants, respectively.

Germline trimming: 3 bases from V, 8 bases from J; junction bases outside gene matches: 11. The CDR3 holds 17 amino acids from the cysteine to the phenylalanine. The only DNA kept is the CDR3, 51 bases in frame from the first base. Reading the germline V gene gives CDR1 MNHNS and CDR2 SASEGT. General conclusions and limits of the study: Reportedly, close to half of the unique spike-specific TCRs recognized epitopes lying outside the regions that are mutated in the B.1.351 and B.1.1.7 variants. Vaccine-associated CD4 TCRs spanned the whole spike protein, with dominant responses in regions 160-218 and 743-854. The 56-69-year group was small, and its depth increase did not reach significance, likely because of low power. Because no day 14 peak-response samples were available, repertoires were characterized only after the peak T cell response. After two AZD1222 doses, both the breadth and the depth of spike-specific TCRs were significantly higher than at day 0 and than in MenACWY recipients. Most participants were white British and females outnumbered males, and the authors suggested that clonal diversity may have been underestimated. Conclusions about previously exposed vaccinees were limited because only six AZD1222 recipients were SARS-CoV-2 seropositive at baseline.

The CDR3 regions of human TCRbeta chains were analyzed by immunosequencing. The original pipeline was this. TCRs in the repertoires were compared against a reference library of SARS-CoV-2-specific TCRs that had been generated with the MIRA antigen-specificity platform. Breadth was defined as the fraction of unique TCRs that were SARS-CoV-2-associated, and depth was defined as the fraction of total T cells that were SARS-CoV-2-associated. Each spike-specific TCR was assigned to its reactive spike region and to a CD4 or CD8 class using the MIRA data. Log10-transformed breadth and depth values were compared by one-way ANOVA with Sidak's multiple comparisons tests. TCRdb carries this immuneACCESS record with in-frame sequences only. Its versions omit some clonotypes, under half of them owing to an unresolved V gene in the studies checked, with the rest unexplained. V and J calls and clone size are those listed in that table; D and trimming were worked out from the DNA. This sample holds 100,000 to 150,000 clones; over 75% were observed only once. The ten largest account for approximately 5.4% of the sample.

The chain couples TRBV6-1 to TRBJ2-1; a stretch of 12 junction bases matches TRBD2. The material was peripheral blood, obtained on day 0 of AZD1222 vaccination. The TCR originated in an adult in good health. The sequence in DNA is TGTGCCAGCAGTGATGCACTAGCGGGAGGCCCGGCTCATGAGCAGTTCTTC. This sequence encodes CASSDALAGGPAHEQFF.